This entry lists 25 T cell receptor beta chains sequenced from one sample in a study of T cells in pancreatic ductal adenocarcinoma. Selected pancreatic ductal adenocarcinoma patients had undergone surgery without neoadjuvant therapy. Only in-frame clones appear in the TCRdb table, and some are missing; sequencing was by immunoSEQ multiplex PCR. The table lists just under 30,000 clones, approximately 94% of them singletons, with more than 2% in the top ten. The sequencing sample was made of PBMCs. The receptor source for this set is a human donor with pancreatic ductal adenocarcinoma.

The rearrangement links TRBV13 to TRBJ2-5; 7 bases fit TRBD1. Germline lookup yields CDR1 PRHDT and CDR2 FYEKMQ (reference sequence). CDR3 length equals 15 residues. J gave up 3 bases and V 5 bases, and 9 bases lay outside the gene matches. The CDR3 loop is CASSQPRDREETQYF. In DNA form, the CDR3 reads TGTGCCAGCAGCCAACCCCGGGACAGAGAAGAGACCCAGTACTTC.

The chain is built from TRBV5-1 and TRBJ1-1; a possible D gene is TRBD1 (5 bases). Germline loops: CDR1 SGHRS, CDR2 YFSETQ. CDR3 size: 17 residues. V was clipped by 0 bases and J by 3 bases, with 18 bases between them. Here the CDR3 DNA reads TGCGCCAGCAGCTTGGGGGGGTTGGCGGGGAAGGACACTGAAGCTTTCTTT. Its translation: CASSLGGLAGKDTEAFF. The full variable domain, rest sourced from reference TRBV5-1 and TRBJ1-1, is KAGVTQTPRYLIKTRGQQVTLSCSPISGHRSVSWYQQTPGQGLQFLFEYFSETQRNKGNFPGRFSGRQFSNSRSEMNVSTLELGDSALYLCASSLGGLAGKDTEAFFGQGTRLTVV.

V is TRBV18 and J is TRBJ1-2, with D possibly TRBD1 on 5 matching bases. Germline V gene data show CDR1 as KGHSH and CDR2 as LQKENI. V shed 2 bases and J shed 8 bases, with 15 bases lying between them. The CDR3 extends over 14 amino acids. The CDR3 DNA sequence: TGTGCCAGCTCACCATTAAGAGAAGGGGACGGCTACACCTTC. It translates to CASSPLREGDGYTF.

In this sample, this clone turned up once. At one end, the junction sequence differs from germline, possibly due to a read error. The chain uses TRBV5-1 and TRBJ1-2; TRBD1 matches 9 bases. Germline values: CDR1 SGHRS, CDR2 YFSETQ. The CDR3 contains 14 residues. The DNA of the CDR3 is TGCGCCAGCAGTTTGGGGACAGGGACATATGGCTACACCTTC. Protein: CASSLGTGTYGYTF. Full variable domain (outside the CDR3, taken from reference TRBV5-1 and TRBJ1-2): KAGVTQTPRYLIKTRGQQVTLSCSPISGHRSVSWYQQTPGQGLQFLFEYFSETQRNKGNFPGRFSGRQFSNSRSEMNVSTLELGDSALYLCASSLGTGTYGYTFGSGTRLTVV.

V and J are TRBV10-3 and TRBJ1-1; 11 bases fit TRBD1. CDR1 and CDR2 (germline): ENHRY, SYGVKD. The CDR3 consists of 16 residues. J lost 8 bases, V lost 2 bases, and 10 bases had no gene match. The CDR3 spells CAISERRTGGPREAFF. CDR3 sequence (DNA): TGTGCCATCAGTGAGCGTAGGACAGGGGGCCCCCGAGAAGCTTTCTTT.

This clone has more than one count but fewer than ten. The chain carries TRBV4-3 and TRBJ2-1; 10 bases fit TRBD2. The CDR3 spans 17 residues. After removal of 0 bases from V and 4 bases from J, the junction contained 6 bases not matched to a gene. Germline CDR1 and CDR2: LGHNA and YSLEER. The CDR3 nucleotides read TGCGCCAGCAGCCAAGAACCTAGCGGGAGCCGGTACAATGAGCAGTTCTTC. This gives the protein CASSQEPSGSRYNEQFF.

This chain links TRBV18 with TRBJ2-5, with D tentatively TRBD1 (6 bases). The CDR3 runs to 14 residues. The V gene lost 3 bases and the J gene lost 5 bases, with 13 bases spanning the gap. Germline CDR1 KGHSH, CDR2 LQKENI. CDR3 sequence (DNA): TGTGCCAGCTCACCTCAGGGGCAGGGGGAGACCCAGTACTTC. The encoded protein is CASSPQGQGETQYF.

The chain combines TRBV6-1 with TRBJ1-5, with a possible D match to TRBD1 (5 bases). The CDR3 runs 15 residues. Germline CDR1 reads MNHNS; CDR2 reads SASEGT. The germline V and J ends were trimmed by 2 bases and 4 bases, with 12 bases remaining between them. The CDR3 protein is CASSESGRINQPQHF. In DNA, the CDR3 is TGTGCCAGCAGTGAATCGGGACGGATAAATCAGCCCCAGCATTTT.

The chain's CDR3 is CASSLTGTGVGETQYF. The CDR3, as DNA: TGTGCCAGCAGCTTGACCGGGACAGGGGTCGGGGAGACCCAGTACTTC. The chain links TRBV7-6 to TRBJ2-5, with 10 nucleotides matching TRBD1. The CDR3 loop spans 16 amino acids. V gave up 3 bases and J gave up 5 bases; unmatched junction bases: 9. The germline V gene has CDR1 SGHVS and CDR2 FNYEAQ.

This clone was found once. The CDR3 loop reads CASSLDQTRARLLGRGSHEQYF. Written as DNA, the CDR3 is TGCGCCAGCAGCTTGGACCAAACCAGGGCGCGACTCCTAGGCAGGGGAAGCCACGAGCAGTACTTC. The rearrangement uses TRBV5-1 and TRBJ2-7, with D tentatively TRBD1 (6 bases). V gave up 0 bases and J gave up 5 bases, with 36 bases separating them. There are 22 residues in the CDR3. Germline V gene data show CDR1 as SGHRS and CDR2 as YFSETQ.

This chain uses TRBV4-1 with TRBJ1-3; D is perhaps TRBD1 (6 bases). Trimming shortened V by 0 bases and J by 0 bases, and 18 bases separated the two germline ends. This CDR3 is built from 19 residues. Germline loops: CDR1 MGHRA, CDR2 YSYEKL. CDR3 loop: CASSQDPLDSGYSGNTIYF. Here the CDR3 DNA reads TGCGCCAGCAGCCAAGATCCCCTGGACAGCGGCTACTCTGGAAACACCATATATTTT.

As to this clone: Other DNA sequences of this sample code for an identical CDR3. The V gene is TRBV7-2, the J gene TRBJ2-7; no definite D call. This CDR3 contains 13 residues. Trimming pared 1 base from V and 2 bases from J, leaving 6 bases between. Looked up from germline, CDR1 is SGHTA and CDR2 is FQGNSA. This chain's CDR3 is CASSLDPAYEQYF. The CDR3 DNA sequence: TGTGCCAGCAGCTTAGACCCCGCCTACGAGCAGTACTTC.

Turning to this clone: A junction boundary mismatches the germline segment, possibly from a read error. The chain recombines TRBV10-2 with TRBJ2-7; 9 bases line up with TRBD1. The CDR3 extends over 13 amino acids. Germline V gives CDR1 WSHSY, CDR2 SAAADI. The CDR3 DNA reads TGCGCCGGGGGGGACAGGGTCTCCTCCGAGCAGTACTTC. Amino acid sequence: CAGGDRVSSEQYF.

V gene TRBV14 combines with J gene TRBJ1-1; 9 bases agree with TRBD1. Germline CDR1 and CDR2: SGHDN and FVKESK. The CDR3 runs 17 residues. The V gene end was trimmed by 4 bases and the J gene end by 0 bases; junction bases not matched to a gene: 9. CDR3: CASSPLTHRGLNTEAFF. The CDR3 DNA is TGTGCCAGCAGCCCGTTAACCCACAGGGGGCTGAACACTGAAGCTTTCTTT.

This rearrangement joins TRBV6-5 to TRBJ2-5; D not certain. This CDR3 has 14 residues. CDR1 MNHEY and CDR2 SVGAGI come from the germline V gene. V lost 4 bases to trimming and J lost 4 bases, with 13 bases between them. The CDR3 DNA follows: TGTGCCAGCAGTTCCCCACGCTCGAGAGAGACCCAGTACTTC. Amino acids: CASSSPRSRETQYF.

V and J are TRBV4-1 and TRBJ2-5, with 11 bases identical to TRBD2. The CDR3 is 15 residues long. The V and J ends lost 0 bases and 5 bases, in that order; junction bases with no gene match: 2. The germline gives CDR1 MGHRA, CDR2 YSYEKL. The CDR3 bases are TGCGCCAGCAGCCAAGAGGCTAGCGGGAGGGAGACCCAGTACTTC. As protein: CASSQEASGRETQYF.

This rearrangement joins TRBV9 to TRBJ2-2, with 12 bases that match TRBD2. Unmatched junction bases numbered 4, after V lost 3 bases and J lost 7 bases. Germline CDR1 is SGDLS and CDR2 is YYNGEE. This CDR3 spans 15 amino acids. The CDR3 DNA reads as TGTGCCAGCAGCGGTCTAGCGGGAGGGGTCGGGGAGCTGTTTTTT. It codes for CASSGLAGGVGELFF.

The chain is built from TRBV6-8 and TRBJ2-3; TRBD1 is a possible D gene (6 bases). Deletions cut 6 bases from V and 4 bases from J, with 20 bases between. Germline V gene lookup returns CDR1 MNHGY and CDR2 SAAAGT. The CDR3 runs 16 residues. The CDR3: CASSLGKCWTADTQYF. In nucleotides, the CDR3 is TGTGCCAGCAGCCTGGGAAAATGCTGGACAGCAGATACGCAGTATTTT.

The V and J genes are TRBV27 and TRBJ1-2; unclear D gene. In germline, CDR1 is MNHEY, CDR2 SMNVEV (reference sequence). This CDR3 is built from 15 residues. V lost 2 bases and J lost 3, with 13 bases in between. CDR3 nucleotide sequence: TGTGCCAGCAGTTTAACCCCGGGCGGACACTATGGCTACACCTTC. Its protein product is CASSLTPGGHYGYTF.

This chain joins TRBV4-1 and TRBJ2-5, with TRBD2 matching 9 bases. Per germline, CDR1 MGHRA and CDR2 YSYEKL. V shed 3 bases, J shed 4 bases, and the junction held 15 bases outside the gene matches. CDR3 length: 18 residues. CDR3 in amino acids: CASSQYPPAGGPRETQYF. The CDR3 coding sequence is TGCGCCAGCAGCCAGTACCCCCCGGCGGGAGGGCCGCGAGAGACCCAGTACTTC.

The DNA for the CDR3 is TGTGCCAGTAGTTCTGGACGGGTGAACACTGAAGCTTTCTTT. This codes for CASSSGRVNTEAFF. The chain employs TRBV19 and TRBJ1-1; D is unclear. Trimming removed 5 bases at V and 0 bases at J, with 10 bases between. Germline V CDR1 and CDR2: LNHDA, SQIVND (reference sequence). The CDR3 runs to 14 residues.

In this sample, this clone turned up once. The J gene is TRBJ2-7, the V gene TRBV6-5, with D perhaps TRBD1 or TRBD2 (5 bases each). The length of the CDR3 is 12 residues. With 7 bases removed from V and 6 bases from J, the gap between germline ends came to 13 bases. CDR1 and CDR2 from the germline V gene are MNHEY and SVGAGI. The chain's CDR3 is CASTRRGGEQYF. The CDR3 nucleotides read TGTGCCAGCACCCGACGTGGGGGCGAGCAGTACTTC.

Written as DNA, the CDR3 is TGTGCCAGCAGCCCCCGGGACAGGGGCTCTGGAAACACCATATATTTT. It specifies CASSPRDRGSGNTIYF. The rearrangement links TRBV7-2 to TRBJ1-3, with 10 bases aligning to TRBD1. The germline gives CDR1 SGHTA, CDR2 FQGNSA. The CDR3 covers 16 residues. The ends lost 5 bases at V and 0 bases at J; junction bases unmatched: 4.

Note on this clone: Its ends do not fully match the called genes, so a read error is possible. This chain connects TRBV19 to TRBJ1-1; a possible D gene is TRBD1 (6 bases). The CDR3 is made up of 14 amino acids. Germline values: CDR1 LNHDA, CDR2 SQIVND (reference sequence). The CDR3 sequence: CATFNLGRDTEAFF. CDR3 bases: TGTGCCACCTTCAATTTAGGCCGGGACACGGAAGCTTTCTTT.

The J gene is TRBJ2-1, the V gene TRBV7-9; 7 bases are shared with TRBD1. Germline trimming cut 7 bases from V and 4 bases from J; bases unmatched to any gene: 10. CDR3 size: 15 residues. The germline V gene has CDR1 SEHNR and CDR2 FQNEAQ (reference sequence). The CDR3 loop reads CASTFPGQLYNEQFF. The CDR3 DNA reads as TGTGCCAGCACCTTTCCGGGACAGTTATACAATGAGCAGTTCTTC.